The rows below give T cell receptor beta chains drawn from one sample of a study of cytomegalovirus exposure and HLA in healthy donors. Repertoires were generated with immunoSEQ multiplex PCR, while TCRdb's copy carries only in-frame clones and drops some. The sample comprises about 130,000 clones, just under 75% of which are singletons, and approximately 7% rests with the top ten. The sequencing input was PBMCs. All receptors come from a man aged 35 to 55 in good health and CMV-seropositive. Both conserved end residues are part of each CDR3. A D gene is named only where the DNA matches it firmly. The listing skips clone size in some rows; elsewhere it reads once, few, many or a size class.

abundance	v_gene	d_gene	j_gene	CDR3aa	CDR3nt
NA	TRBV27	NA	TRBJ2-5	CASSLGSFQETQYF	TGTGCCAGCAGTTTAGGGAGCTTCCAAGAGACCCAGTACTTC
NA	TRBV7-8	NA	TRBJ1-2	CASSLDQGGYGYTF	TGTGCCAGCAGCTTAGATCAGGGTGGCTATGGCTACACCTTC
NA	TRBV5-1	NA	TRBJ2-7	CASSLQGSYEQYF	TGCGCCAGCAGCTTGCAGGGCTCCTACGAGCAGTACTTC
few	TRBV5-1	TRBD1	TRBJ1-5	CASSSGTVDSNQPQHF	TGCGCCAGCAGCTCCGGGACAGTTGATAGCAATCAGCCCCAGCATTTT
NA	TRBV7-6	TRBD2	TRBJ2-2	CASSLAGTSGGELFF	TGTGCCAGCAGCTTGGCCGGGACTAGTGGCGGGGAGCTGTTTTTT
NA	TRBV6-1	NA	TRBJ2-2	CASSERWAGGELFF	TGTGCCAGCAGTGAACGTTGGGCGGGCGGGGAGCTGTTTTTT
NA	TRBV5-8	TRBD1	TRBJ2-7	CASSSGQGAGEQYF	TGTGCCAGCAGCAGCGGACAGGGGGCCGGCGAGCAGTACTTC
NA	TRBV28	NA	TRBJ2-7	CASSPAGGRDEQYF	TGTGCCAGCAGTCCAGCCGGGGGAAGGGACGAGCAGTACTTC
NA	TRBV30	NA	TRBJ2-1	CAWSPSGNEQFF	TGTGCCTGGTCCCCCTCAGGCAATGAGCAGTTCTTC
NA	TRBV2	TRBD1	TRBJ2-3	CASSADRGLTDTQYF	TGTGCCAGCAGTGCCGACAGGGGGCTCACAGATACGCAGTATTTT
NA	TRBV4-1	NA	TRBJ1-2	CASSQEQGNYGYTF	TGCGCCAGCAGCCAAGAGCAGGGGAACTATGGCTACACCTTC
NA	TRBV7-9	TRBD1	TRBJ1-1	CASSPRTGRRMNTEAFF	TGTGCCAGCAGCCCCCGGACAGGGAGAAGAATGAACACTGAAGCTTTCTTT
NA	TRBV18	TRBD1	TRBJ2-7	CASSPYLDRGEQYF	TGTGCCAGCTCACCTTATCTGGACAGGGGCGAGCAGTACTTC
NA	TRBV9	NA	TRBJ1-1	CASSVSQGPNTEAFF	TGTGCCAGCAGCGTATCACAGGGACCGAACACTGAAGCTTTCTTT
once	TRBV11-3	TRBD1	TRBJ2-7	CASSTLTGGDQYF	TGTGCCAGCAGCACCCTCACAGGGGGCGATCAGTACTTC
NA	TRBV11-2	NA	TRBJ2-5	CASSPLGGALRETQYF	TGTGCCAGCAGCCCCCTGGGGGGGGCCCTTCGGGAGACCCAGTACTTC
NA	TRBV7-9	NA	TRBJ2-3	CASSLEVASRGDTQYF	TGTGCCAGCAGCTTAGAGGTGGCTAGTCGGGGAGATACGCAGTATTTT
NA	TRBV29-1	TRBD1	TRBJ2-3	CSVESPAKQGDTQYF	TGCAGCGTTGAGAGCCCCGCGAAACAGGGGGATACGCAGTATTTT
NA	TRBV30	NA	TRBJ2-7	CAWSPLFGQGALGF	NA
few	TRBV7-9	NA	TRBJ1-1	CASSLVLEAFF	TGTGCCAGCAGCTTAGTATTGGAAGCTTTCTTT
once	TRBV5-1	TRBD1	TRBJ2-2	CASSYGDRSNTGELFF	TGCGCCAGCAGCTATGGGGACAGGTCGAACACCGGGGAGCTGTTTTTT
NA	TRBV10-2	NA	TRBJ1-6	CASSEASGRGGSYNSPLHF	TGCGCCAGCAGTGAGGCTTCAGGGCGGGGAGGCTCCTATAATTCACCCCTCCACTTT
NA	TRBV28	TRBD2	TRBJ2-1	CASSLFRTSGRDEQFF	TGTGCCAGCAGTTTATTTAGGACTAGCGGGAGGGATGAGCAGTTCTTC
NA	TRBV11-1	TRBD1	TRBJ2-2	CASSKRDRGTGELFF	TGTGCCAGCAGCAAGAGGGACAGGGGAACCGGGGAGCTGTTTTTT
NA	TRBV6-1	NA	TRBJ1-5	CASSEEGSNNQPQHF	TGTGCCAGCAGTGAAGAGGGGTCCAACAATCAGCCCCAGCATTTT
NA	TRBV27	TRBD1	TRBJ1-2	CASSLFRDSSYGYTF	TGTGCCAGCAGTTTATTCCGGGACAGCTCTTATGGCTACACCTTC
NA	TRBV5-4	NA	TRBJ2-3	CASSNLTTDTQYF	TGTGCCAGCAGCAACCTGACAACAGATACGCAGTATTTT
NA	TRBV29-1	NA	TRBJ2-2	CSVDRENTGELFF	TGCAGCGTTGACAGGGAGAACACCGGGGAGCTGTTTTTT
NA	TRBV6-6	NA	TRBJ1-2	CASRPSSSPNYGYAF	TGTGCCAGCAGACCGTCATCCAGCCCTAACTATGGCTACGCCTTC
NA	TRBV7-6	NA	TRBJ2-3	CASSLGGVADTQYF	TGTGCCAGCAGCTTAGGCGGGGTGGCAGATACGCAGTATTTT
few	TRBV7-8	NA	TRBJ1-4	CASSPRTDKGKLFF	TGTGCCAGCAGCCCAAGGACAGATAAAGGAAAACTGTTTTTT
NA	TRBV4-1	NA	TRBJ1-3	CASSTRGGGISGNTIYF	TGCGCCAGCAGCACCCGAGGGGGGGGCATCTCTGGAAACACCATATATTTT
few	TRBV19	NA	TRBJ1-5	CASSAGPIGHQPQHF	TGTGCCAGTAGTGCGGGACCCATAGGGCATCAGCCCCAGCATTTT
NA	TRBV29-1	TRBD2	TRBJ2-1	CSVEGVAGETYNEQFF	TGCAGCGTTGAAGGGGTAGCGGGAGAAACCTACAATGAGCAGTTCTTC
NA	TRBV28	NA	TRBJ1-5	CASSGGDQPQHF	TGTGCCAGCAGTGGAGGGGATCAGCCCCAGCATTTT
NA	TRBV18	NA	TRBJ1-2	CASSLGVDYGYTF	TGTGCCAGCTCACTGGGAGTCGACTATGGCTACACCTTC
NA	TRBV7-9	NA	TRBJ2-7	CASSFYFGREVYEQYF	TGTGCCAGCAGCTTTTACTTCGGCAGGGAGGTGTACGAGCAGTACTTC
NA	TRBV2	TRBD2	TRBJ2-2	CASSNSGTDTGELFF	TGTGCCAGCAGTAATAGCGGGACGGACACCGGGGAGCTGTTTTTT
NA	TRBV28	NA	TRBJ1-2	CASSLAGAGYGYTF	TGTGCCAGCAGTTTGGCGGGGGCGGGCTATGGCTACACCTTC